Presented here are 8 T cell receptor beta chains from one specimen sequenced in a study of T-cell reconstitution after alpha-beta-depleted transplantation in children (dated by TCRdb to 2015 to 2016). Library generation was performed with PCR. Sequencing was performed on an Illumina HiSeq 2500. To normalize quantification of the TCRbeta repertoire, the TCR libraries were built with molecular barcoding that relied on unique molecular identifiers. TCRdb itself trimmed the public reads at Q25 with fastp, ran MiXCR and retained productive beta chains. For every CDR3 protein sequence, its rows merge into one entry that carries the most common genes and DNA. The sample has 200,000 to 250,000 distinct CDR3 sequences on record, about 9.5% of them singletons. The top ten clones comprise 5% to 7% of the sample. Sequenced material: PBMCs from the stem cell graft donor, taken from the stem cell graft. The origin of the receptors is a human donor who donated a stem cell graft to a child with acute lymphoblastic leukemia.

This clonotype was found a few times. The chain employs TRBV5-1 and TRBJ2-7, with 9 bases that match TRBD1. Germline assignment: CDR1 SGHRS and CDR2 YFSETQ. J gave up 1 base and V 4 bases, and 12 bases lay outside the gene matches. CDR3 length: 17 residues. CDR3 loop: CASSHGTGQGVSYEQYF. The CDR3 DNA follows: TGCGCCAGCAGCCACGGAACGGGACAGGGAGTATCCTACGAGCAGTACTTC. Based on the CDR3 plus reference TRBV5-1 and TRBJ2-7, the full variable domain is KAGVTQTPRYLIKTRGQQVTLSCSPISGHRSVSWYQQTPGQGLQFLFEYFSETQRNKGNFPGRFSGRQFSNSRSEMNVSTLELGDSALYLCASSHGTGQGVSYEQYFGPGTRLTVT.

This clonotype was found a few times. This sequence joins TRBV20-1 and TRBJ1-3; unclear D gene. There are 16 residues in the CDR3. V lost 6 bases and J 2 bases, leaving 20 bases between the germline ends. The germline V gene encodes CDR1 DFQATT and CDR2 SNEGSKA (reference sequence). The chain's CDR3 is CSATRLPQMAGNTIYF. The CDR3 nucleotides read TGCAGTGCCACAAGACTCCCTCAGATGGCTGGAAACACCATATATTTT.

This clonotype has at least ten counts. CDR3 amino acids: CASSLGGENEAFF. The CDR3 coding sequence is TGTGCCAGCAGTTTGGGGGGAGAAAATGAAGCTTTCTTT. The J gene is TRBJ1-1, the V gene TRBV7-9; a possible D gene is TRBD1 (5 bases). This CDR3 spans 13 amino acids. The V and J ends lost 6 bases and 7 bases respectively, with 15 bases between them. Germline V CDR1 and CDR2: SEHNR, FQNEAQ (reference sequence).

In this sample, this clonotype turned up a few times. This chain connects TRBV4-3 to TRBJ2-1, with 15 bases aligning to TRBD2. The CDR3 consists of 15 residues. J was trimmed by 7 bases and V by 5 bases; bases with no gene match: 3. Germline lookup yields CDR1 LGHNA and CDR2 YSLEER. This chain's CDR3 is CASSEGTSGRNEQFF. For the CDR3, the DNA is TGCGCCAGCAGCGAGGGGACTAGCGGGAGGAATGAGCAGTTCTTC.

The table lists this clonotype with a few counts. The chain has TRBV27 and TRBJ2-2, with 7 nucleotides matching TRBD1. CDR1 is MNHEY, CDR2 SMNVEV, per germline (reference sequence). This CDR3 comprises 16 residues. J lost 1 base, V lost 3 bases, and 5 bases had no gene match. The DNA for the CDR3 is TGTGCCAGCAGTTTCTACAGGGGCCAGAACACCGGGGAGCTGTTTTTT. It codes for CASSFYRGQNTGELFF.

V gene TRBV7-3 combines with J gene TRBJ2-3; TRBD2 might be the D (7 bases). The germline V and J ends were trimmed by 10 bases and 0 bases, with 29 bases remaining between them. Germline V gene data show CDR1 as SGHTA and CDR2 as FQGTGA. The CDR3 loop spans 19 amino acids. The CDR3 region has the DNA TGTGCCATCAGTTTATATACTAGGGGGGGACTACGCAGCACAGATACGCAGTATTTT. Translated: CAISLYTRGGLRSTDTQYF.

There are a few counts of this clonotype. The chain couples TRBV7-9 to TRBJ1-4; 7 positions match TRBD1. The germline V gene has CDR1 SEHNR and CDR2 FQNEAQ (reference sequence). J lost 5 bases, V lost 3 bases, and 9 bases had no gene match. The CDR3 runs to 16 residues. CDR3 DNA sequence: TGTGCCAGCAGCTTCCCTCCGGGACAGCTGAATGAAAAACTGTTTTTT. This gives the protein CASSFPPGQLNEKLFF.

This clonotype came up many times. The rearrangement joins TRBV6-5 to TRBJ1-6; TRBD1 agrees at 9 bases. The CDR3 sequence is 14 residues long. Germline loops: CDR1 MNHEY, CDR2 SVGAGI. V lost 2 bases to trimming and J lost 11 bases; unmatched junction nucleotides: 4. CDR3 amino acids: CASSYGTGRPPLHF. The DNA for the CDR3 is TGTGCCAGCAGTTACGGGACAGGGAGGCCACCCCTCCACTTT.